This T cell receptor beta chain was sequenced in a study of cytomegalovirus exposure and HLA in healthy donors (TCRdb year 2017). In the study overall: In an earlier analysis of roughly 590 of the donors, approximately 300 Gb of sequence data and 100 million or so unique TCR beta sequences from 150 million to 200 million T cells were reported. Every repertoire in the discovery cohort had been generated on one and the same sequencing platform. The genetic ancestry cluster associated with self-reported Caucasian donors included 81% of the roughly 380 genotyped donors. A separate validation cohort of roughly 120 different subjects was used in addition to the approximately 700-subject first cohort. The T cell repertoires of under 750 subjects were profiled by immunosequencing and related to cytomegalovirus serostatus. HLA typing covered class I and class II loci at four-digit resolution. Among roughly 400 genotyped donors of the cohort, an average of 235,054 unique TCR beta nucleotide sequences were sequenced per donor, roughly 18% of them non-productive. Genome-wide SNP genotypes for about 65% of the roughly 670 donors were used in a later genetic analysis, which treated that subset as a discovery cohort. To decide whether each TCR beta V gene segment behaved as functional or pseudogenic, an earlier analysis of several hundred of the donors relied on high-throughput TCR beta sequencing. The study aimed to test whether signatures of past pathogen exposure could be identified by cataloging public T cell receptors. Approximately 310 gigabases of sequencing data and approximately 93 million unique TCR sequences were included in an early release covering roughly 600 HLA-typed donors. Alongside the repertoire data, information on donor age, sex, ethnicity and CMV serostatus was compiled. Several DR-DQ haplotypes were treated as single units for association and clustering because of strong linkage in the cohort. To predict cytomegalovirus infection status, the study combined high-throughput TCR immunosequencing, statistical association of individual TCRs with disease status, and machine learning. The number of donors typed differed by locus, with roughly 629-640 for A, B, C, DRB1 and DQB1, around 500 for DQA1, over 600 for DPA1, and about 450 for DPB1. Rather than drawing on any new phenotypic data, the later analysis identified candidate immune exposures from TCR beta sequences and the way those sequences occurred across donors. A later analysis re-examined previously published TCR beta repertoires from about 700 donors and added high-resolution HLA genotyping to investigate patterns of TCR occurrence.

Paper-wide results and their limitations: A group of highly shared sequence variants was considered likely to be a technical artifact of the sequencing pipeline. A total of 164 TCR beta chains were listed by the study as associated with cytomegalovirus. Because counts were too low, 15 to 20 rarely observed V segments, including chromosome 9 orphons, were left out of the earlier analysis of some 600 of the donors. Across donors, most TCR sequences were observed very rarely, whereas some public TCRs were present in many individuals. A later analysis found that HLA-associated TCR beta chains were more clonally expanded and had lower generation probabilities than equally common non-associated chains. The only immune exposure information available for the cohort was CMV serostatus. Some IMGT-functional V segments, including TRBV6-2 and TRBV6-3, could not be told apart with the 87-base-pair reads, so those segments were excluded. The cohort was sequenced for TCR beta chains only, and without alpha or paired-chain data the features that could be detected were limited. Presence/absence analyses assumed roughly uniform sequencing depth across donors, an assumption that may not hold. In a later analysis, the rate of TCR association differed among HLA loci, with DRB1 alleles having the most associated TCRs and HLA-C alleles having the fewest. A later analysis found that most CMV-associated TCR beta chains appeared HLA-restricted, with HLA associations seemingly driven largely by CMV exposure. In vitro tests confirmed that three of the cytomegalovirus-associated TCR beta chains recognize cytomegalovirus antigens. According to the authors, the approach could potentially be generalized to other disease states and immunological phenotypes. A later genetic analysis reported fewer N-insertions in productive TCRs among donors in an Asian-associated ancestry cluster than the roughly 700-donor mean. Linkage disequilibrium might explain the correlated functional status among segregating V segments, but an unknown experimental factor could not be excluded. In an earlier analysis of some 500 of the donors, most TCR beta V segments appeared in productive rearrangements about 87% or about 30% of the time, broadly matching IMGT annotations. HLA typing was unavailable for some donors at each locus, so association tests used only the typed subset. A later genetic analysis associated a missense DCLRE1C variant with V-gene and J-gene trimming of TCR beta chains, and an independent cohort replicated the association. The classifier was reported to diagnose cytomegalovirus status with high specificity and sensitivity in both the original cohort and the validation cohort. Strong co-occurrence of HLA alleles, especially DR and DQ, made assigning TCR associations to individual alleles difficult. Specific HLA alleles were associated with 16,951 TCR beta sequences at a false discovery rate of 0.05 in a later analysis. In a later analysis, several top co-occurrence clusters were reported to appear linked to parvovirus B19, influenza, CMV and Epstein-Barr virus. A further reported finding was that TCR beta sequences accurately predicted the HLA-A and HLA-B alleles for most subjects in the first cohort.

The cohort consisted of 600 to 700 healthy bone marrow donors. Cohort members were all nominally healthy when sampled, although unrecorded immune exposures were likely present. The donor tested CMV seronegative and was one of the 352 seronegative cohort members. A peripheral blood sample was collected from each donor, and TCR beta sequencing was performed on peripheral blood mononuclear cells. Genomic DNA extraction from the blood cell samples was performed with the Qiagen DNeasy Blood Extraction Kit. The cysteine opens and the phenylalanine closes a CDR3 of 13 amino acids. Just the 39-base CDR3 DNA is kept, in frame starting at base 1. V gives up 8 bases and J gives up 4 bases, and the segment between their germline ends measures 13 bases. CDR1 and CDR2 were assigned from the germline V gene as MNHNS and SASEGT. Receptor amplification or capture employed the immunoSEQ multiplex PCR assay. A mixture of 60 forward primers for TCR Vbeta segments and 13 reverse primers for TCR Jbeta segments was used in the multiplex PCR. The CDR3 region of rearranged TCR beta genes was amplified from genomic DNA with a multiplex PCR assay. The Illumina HiSeq System was used to sequence the amplified TCR beta libraries as 87-base-pair reads. As for how the authors treated the data: In a later analysis, 80 million or so unique TCR beta chains were counted across the approximately 640 repertoires, and approximately 9.9 million of these chains were shared by at least two donors. Raw reads were error-corrected and collapsed into unique sequences by a nearest-neighbor algorithm in which closely related sequences were merged to remove PCR and sequencing errors. To assign V, D and J gene segments, CDR3 sequences were aligned to IMGT reference sequences. For a sequence to be retained, at least a six-nucleotide match to both a V gene segment and a J gene segment was required. A rearrangement counted as productive if the CDR3 had no stop codons and remained in frame with V and J, and every other rearrangement counted as non-productive. CDR3 was defined by IMGT convention, running from the second conserved V-encoded cysteine to the conserved J-encoded phenylalanine. Sequences without an unambiguous match to a single V gene segment were excluded from the earlier analysis of over 500 of the donors. An earlier analysis of a few hundred of the donors called V segments functional above 56.7% productive rearrangements and segregating when the between-donor standard deviation exceeded 5%. A statistical classification framework was developed to diagnose cytomegalovirus status using the catalog of TCR beta chain sequences. In a later analysis, TCR nucleotide sequences were compared against IMGT/GENE-DB human TR gene sequences so that V and J genes could be assigned. Using the TCRdist pipeline, a later analysis assigned CDR3 sequences along with most-parsimonious VDJ recombination scenarios. A later analysis defined each TCR beta chain by its CDR3 amino acid sequence plus V-gene family, and excluded reads lacking a unique V-gene family. As a way to deal with suspected cross-contamination and a sequencing artifact, a later analysis dropped hundreds of nucleotide sequences that were highly shared and had low generation probability. A later analysis calculated a clonal expansion index for each public chain from normalized within-repertoire ranks of inferred template counts. In a later analysis, generation probabilities were computed using a VDJ recombination model fitted to out-of-frame rearrangements, and the results were checked against IGoR. A later analysis scored TCR-TCR, TCR-HLA and TCR-CMV co-occurrence with hypergeometric tests, applying a repertoire-size bias correction to TCR pairs. To estimate false discovery rates, a later analysis permuted the HLA or CMV assignments 20 times. A later analysis grouped co-occurring TCRs with DBSCAN, adding TCRdist sequence similarity when clustering within HLA-allele-positive subsets. For co-occurrence clustering, repertoires with fewer than 30,000 or more than 120,000 public chains were excluded, along with roughly five repertoires with anomalous nucleotide sharing. TCRdb re-hosts the immuneACCESS table, in-frame sequences only. Its copies lack some clones; in the studies checked, an unresolved V gene accounts for under half of them, and the cause for the rest is not known. V and J calls and clone size come straight from that table; D and trimming were deduced from the DNA. The sample records approximately 220,000 clones, over 70% of which are singletons. The ten largest clones add up to about 0.77% of the sample.

On this clone itself: It lacks a known antigen. Qualities for individual bases were not recorded, and no much larger clone is one base off.

The chain employs TRBV6-1 and TRBJ2-3; D gene: possibly TRBD1, on 6 matching bases. The receptor was isolated from a boy aged 2 to 10 in good health and CMV-seronegative. The sequenced material came from PBMCs. In nucleotide form, the sequence is TGTGCCAGCGTCGTGCCAGGGGCAGATACGCAGTATTTT. This sequence encodes CASVVPGADTQYF.